This T cell receptor beta chain came from a study of blood T cells in healthy people across ages. Study-wide results and limits: As age increased, TCR beta diversity per million T cells fell in a roughly linear fashion.

The germline V gene encodes CDR1 LGHNA and CDR2 YNFKEQ. This CDR3 region has 14 residues. Trimming removed 1 base at V and 4 bases at J, with 8 bases between. Using a J-beta primer mix together with a sample-barcoded 5' primer, a second PCR was run for roughly 7 to 11 cycles. MiXCR was run by TCRdb on the 5' RACE reads, yielding one entry per CDR3 protein. The repertoire consists of 850,000 to 1,100,000 distinct CDR3 sequences, with more than 30% occurring once and the leading ten covering over 10%. Worth noting for this clonotype: Its antigen is currently unknown.

Material for sequencing was blood. This sequence originates from a man between 18 and 29 years old in good health. The chain is built from TRBV4-2 and TRBJ1-5; no clear D. The CDR3: CASSQGGTNQPQHF. The CDR3 coding sequence is TGTGCCAGCAGCCAAGGGGGAACTAATCAGCCCCAGCATTTT.